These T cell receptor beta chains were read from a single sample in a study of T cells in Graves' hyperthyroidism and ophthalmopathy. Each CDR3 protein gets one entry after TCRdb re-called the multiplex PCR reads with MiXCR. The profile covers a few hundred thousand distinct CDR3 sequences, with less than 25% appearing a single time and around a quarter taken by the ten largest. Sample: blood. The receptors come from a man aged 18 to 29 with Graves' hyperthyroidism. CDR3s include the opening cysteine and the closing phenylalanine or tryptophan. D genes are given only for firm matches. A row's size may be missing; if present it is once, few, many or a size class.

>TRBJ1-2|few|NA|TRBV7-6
TGTGCCAGCAGCTTAACCAGGGAGGAGGGTGGCTACACCTTC
CASSLTREEGGYTF
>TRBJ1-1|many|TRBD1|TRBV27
TGTGCCAGCAGCCGCAGGGGGGGCACTGAAGCTTTCTTT
CASSRRGGTEAFF
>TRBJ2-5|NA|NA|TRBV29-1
TGCAGCGTTAGCGGAATCCCCCAAGAGACCCAGTACTTC
CSVSGIPQETQYF
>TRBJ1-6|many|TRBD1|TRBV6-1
TGTGCCAGCAGTGAGACAGGGGGAGATTCACCCCTCCACTTT
CASSETGGDSPLHF
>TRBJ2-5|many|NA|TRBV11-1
TGTGCCAGCAGCTGGGGAATAGCGGAAGAGACCCAGTACTTC
CASSWGIAEETQYF
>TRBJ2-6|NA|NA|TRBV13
TGTGCCAGCAGCTCATCGGGGGTACTAAGCTCTGGGGCCAACGTCCTGACTTTC
CASSSSGVLSSGANVLTF
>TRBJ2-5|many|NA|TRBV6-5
TGTGCCAGCGGACCGTTTTCCCAAGAGACCCAGTACTTC
CASGPFSQETQYF
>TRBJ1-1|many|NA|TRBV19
TGTGCCAGCCACGAAAATCTGGGCACTGAAGCTTTCTTT
CASHENLGTEAFF
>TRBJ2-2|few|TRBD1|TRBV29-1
TGCAGCGTCGAAGGGGACAGGTACACCGGGGAGCTGTTTTTT
CSVEGDRYTGELFF
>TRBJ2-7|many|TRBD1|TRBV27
TGTGCCAGCAGTTTATCGCCCGGGACAGGGGACTACGAGCAGTACTTC
CASSLSPGTGDYEQYF
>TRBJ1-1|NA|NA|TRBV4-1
TGCGCCAGCAGCCCCCTTCTCCCGGGACAAACTGAAGCTTTCTTT
CASSPLLPGQTEAFF
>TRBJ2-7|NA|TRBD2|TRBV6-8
TGTGCCAGCAGTTACTCAAGCAAAGCGGGAGAATCCTCCTACGAGCAGTACTTC
CASSYSSKAGESSYEQYF
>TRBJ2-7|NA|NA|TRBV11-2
TGTGCCAGCAGCTTGAGTAGGCCCAACGAGCAGTACTTC
CASSLSRPNEQYF
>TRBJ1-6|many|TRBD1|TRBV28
TGTGCCAGCAGTCCTCTGGACAGGACTAATTCACCCCTCCACTTT
CASSPLDRTNSPLHF
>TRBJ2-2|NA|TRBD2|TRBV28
TGTGCCAGCAGCAAATTAGCGGGCACCGGGGAGCTGTTTTTT
CASSKLAGTGELFF
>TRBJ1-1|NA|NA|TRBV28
TGTGCCAGCAGGGATTGGGGCCCTAAGGCAGCTTTCTTT
CASRDWGPKAAFF
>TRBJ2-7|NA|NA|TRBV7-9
TGTGCCAGCAGCTTAGGAACGGACTACTACGAGCAGTACTTC
CASSLGTDYYEQYF
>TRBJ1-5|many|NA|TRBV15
TGTGCCACCAGCAGAGATTTCGGGGGTTGGAATCAGCCCCAGCATTTT
CATSRDFGGWNQPQHF
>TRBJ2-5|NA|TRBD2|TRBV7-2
TGTGCCAGCGTTGAGGGGCTGATAGCGGGAGAGACCCAGTACTTC
CASVEGLIAGETQYF
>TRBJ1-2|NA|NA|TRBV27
TGTGCCAGCAGGACAGAGACAAACTATGGCTACACCTTC
CASRTETNYGYTF
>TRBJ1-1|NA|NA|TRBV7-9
TGTGCCAGCAGCCCCGTAGGACCCTTGGGCACTGAATCCTTCTTT
CASSPVGPLGTESFF
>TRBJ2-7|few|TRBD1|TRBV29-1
TGCAGCGTTGGAATGGGGGGACAGGGGCTCGACGAGCAGTACTTC
CSVGMGGQGLDEQYF
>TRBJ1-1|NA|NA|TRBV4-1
TGCGCCAGCAGCCAAGATACGACAGAAACCAAGAACACTGAAGCTTTCTTT
CASSQDTTETKNTEAFF
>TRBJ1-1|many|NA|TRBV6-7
TGTGCCAGCAGCCAACAGGTGAACACTGAAGCTTTCTTT
CASSQQVNTEAFF
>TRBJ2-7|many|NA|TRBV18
TGTGCCAGCTCACCACCGGCGACAGGAACCTACGAGCAGTACTTC
CASSPPATGTYEQYF
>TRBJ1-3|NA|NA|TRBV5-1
TGCGCCAGCAATCCCGGGGCAGGGCCTGGAAACACCATATATTTT
CASNPGAGPGNTIYF
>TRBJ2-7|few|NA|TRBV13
TGTGCCAGCAGCTTAACGGTACCCCTGGGGGGCAACGAGCAGTACTTC
CASSLTVPLGGNEQYF
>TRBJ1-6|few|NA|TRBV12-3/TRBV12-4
TGTGCCAGCAGCTCCAGGGCCGGCGATTCACCCCTCCACTTT
CASSSRAGDSPLHF
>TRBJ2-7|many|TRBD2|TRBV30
TGTGCCTGGGGCTCGGGGGGGAGCTCCTACGAGCAGTACTTC
CAWGSGGSSYEQYF
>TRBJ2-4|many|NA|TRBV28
TGTGCCAGCAGCTTTCAGTATGACAAAAACATTCAGTACTTC
CASSFQYDKNIQYF
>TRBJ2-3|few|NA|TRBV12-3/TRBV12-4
TGTGCCAGCAGTTCACAGGAGTCTAGCACAGATACGCAGTATTTT
CASSSQESSTDTQYF
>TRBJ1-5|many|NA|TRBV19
TGTGCCAGTAGATCGGGGGTTCAGCCCCAGCATTTT
CASRSGVQPQHF
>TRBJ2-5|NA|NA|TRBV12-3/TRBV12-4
TGTGCCAGCAGTGCTCCGGGGACAAAGACCCAGTACTTC
CASSAPGTKTQYF
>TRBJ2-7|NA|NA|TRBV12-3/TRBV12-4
TGTGCCAGCAGTTTTATACTGAGAGAGCAGTACTTC
CASSFILREQYF
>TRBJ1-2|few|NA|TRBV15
TGTGCCACCAGGAATCTGCGCCATTCCCTCTATGGCTACACCTTC
CATRNLRHSLYGYTF
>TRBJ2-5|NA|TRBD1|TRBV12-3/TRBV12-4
TGTGCCAGCAGCGCCGACAGGGGGAGCGAGACCCAGTACTTC
CASSADRGSETQYF
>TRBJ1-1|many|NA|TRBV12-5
TGTGCTAGTGGTTTGGCAATGACAGGACCGGGGACTGAAGCTTTCTTT
CASGLAMTGPGTEAFF
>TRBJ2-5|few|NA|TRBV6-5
TGTGCCAGCAGTTACGGGTTAGGGTTAGAGACCCAGTACTTC
CASSYGLGLETQYF
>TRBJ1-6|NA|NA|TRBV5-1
TGCGCCAGCAGCTTGGGCGGTGGCAGCGGGGGGCTTAATTCACCCCTCCACTTT
CASSLGGGSGGLNSPLHF
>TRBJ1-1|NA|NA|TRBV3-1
TGTGCCAGCAGCCAGAGAGGAGGGGCCTTTCCTGAAGCTTTCTTT
CASSQRGGAFPEAFF
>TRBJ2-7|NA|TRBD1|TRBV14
TGTGCCAGCAGCCTGCACAGGGGAAACGAGCAGTACTTC
CASSLHRGNEQYF
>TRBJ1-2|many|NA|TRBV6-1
TGTGCCAGCAGTGCAATACAGGGAGGAGGGTATGGCTACACCTTC
CASSAIQGGGYGYTF
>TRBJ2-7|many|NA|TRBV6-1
TGTGCCAGCAGTGAAGCTGACGGCACCTACGAGCAGTACTTC
CASSEADGTYEQYF
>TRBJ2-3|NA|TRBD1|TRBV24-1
TGTGCCACCAGTGCCGTGTTACAGGGGCAGTGGGAGGATACGCAGTATTTT
CATSAVLQGQWEDTQYF
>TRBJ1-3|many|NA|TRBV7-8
TGTGCCAGCAGCCTATTCCCGGACGTTGGAAACACCATATATTTT
CASSLFPDVGNTIYF
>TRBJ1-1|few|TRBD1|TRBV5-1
TGCGCCAGCAGCGGGGGGGACAGCCCAAACACTGAAGCTTTCTTT
CASSGGDSPNTEAFF
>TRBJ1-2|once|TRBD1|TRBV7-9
TGTGCCAGCAGCCCCGGGACAGGGGTTAGAGGCTACACCTTC
CASSPGTGVRGYTF